The 5 T cell receptor beta chains reported below all come from one sample, sequenced in a study of cytomegalovirus exposure and HLA in healthy donors. TCRdb's copy holds only in-frame clones and misses some; the assay was immunoSEQ multiplex PCR. The table lists about 250,000 clones, about 90% of them singletons. The sample comprised PBMCs. The receptors here all came from a man aged 18 to 29 in good health and CMV-seropositive.

The CDR3 DNA sequence: TGTGCCAGCGGACGACAGGGGGCCGGCACCGGGGAGCTGTTTTTT. Translated, it gives CASGRQGAGTGELFF. The V call is TRBV25-1, the J call TRBJ2-2; 10 bases match TRBD1. The V and J ends lost 8 bases and 4 bases, in that order; junction bases with no gene match: 7. The CDR3 consists of 15 residues. The germline V gene has CDR1 MGHDK and CDR2 SYGVNS.

V gene TRBV6-5 combines with J gene TRBJ1-5; D is unclear. Germline loops: CDR1 MNHEY, CDR2 SVGAGI. Deletions cut 11 bases from V and 4 bases from J, with 18 bases between. CDR3 length: 14 residues. The chain's CDR3 is CACGLGSANQPQHF. In DNA form, the CDR3 reads TGTGCCTGCGGTTTGGGAAGTGCGAATCAGCCCCAGCATTTT.

This chain links TRBV30 with TRBJ1-1; D unresolved. CDR3 length: 13 amino acids. Trimming pared 0 bases from V and 4 bases from J, leaving 9 bases between. The V gene's germline CDR1 is GTSNPN and CDR2 SVGIG (reference sequence). CDR3 DNA: TGTGCCTGGAGTGTCTGGGTATCCACTGAAGCTTTCTTT. It specifies CAWSVWVSTEAFF.

The sample holds a few counts of this clone. The chain is built from TRBV5-1 and TRBJ2-1; 10 nucleotides agree with TRBD1. The junction had 10 bases not matched to a gene; V was cut back by 2 bases and J by 5 bases. The CDR3 is 17 residues long. Germline CDR1 SGHRS, CDR2 YFSETQ. CDR3 in DNA: TGCGCCAGCAGCTTCCAAACCGGGACAGGGGTTAACAATGAGCAGTTCTTC. This encodes CASSFQTGTGVNNEQFF.

The CDR3 DNA is TGTGCCAGCAGCCGAAGCGGGATCCAAGAGACCCAGTACTTC. Translation: CASSRSGIQETQYF. The chain couples TRBV7-2 to TRBJ2-5; 7 bases match TRBD2. Germline lookup yields CDR1 SGHTA and CDR2 FQGNSA. The CDR3 sequence is 14 residues long. With 5 bases clipped from V and 1 base from J, the junction kept 4 bases outside the gene matches. Full variable domain (remainder filled in from reference TRBV7-2 and TRBJ2-5): GAGVSQSPSNKVTEKGKDVELRCDPISGHTALYWYRQSLGQGLEFLIYFQGNSAPDKSGLPSDRFSAERTGGSVSTLTIQRTQQEDSAVYLCASSRSGIQETQYFGPGTRLLVL.